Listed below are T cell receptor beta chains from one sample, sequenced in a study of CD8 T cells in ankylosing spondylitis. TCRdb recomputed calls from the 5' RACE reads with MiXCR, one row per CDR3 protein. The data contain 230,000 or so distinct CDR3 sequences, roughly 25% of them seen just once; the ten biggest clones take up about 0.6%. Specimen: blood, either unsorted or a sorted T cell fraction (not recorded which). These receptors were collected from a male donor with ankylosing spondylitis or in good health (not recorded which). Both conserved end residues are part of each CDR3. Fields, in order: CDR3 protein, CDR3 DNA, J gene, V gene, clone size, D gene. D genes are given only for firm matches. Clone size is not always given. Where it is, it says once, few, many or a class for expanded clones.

CDR3aa: CSARDPAVPGDTQYF
CDR3nt: TGCAGTGCTAGAGATCCAGCGGTACCGGGAGATACGCAGTATTTT
j_gene: TRBJ2-3
v_gene: TRBV20-1
abundance: -
d_gene: -

CDR3aa: CASGSRQGTSGNTIYF
CDR3nt: TGTGCCAGCGGGTCCCGACAGGGAACCTCTGGAAACACCATATATTTT
j_gene: TRBJ1-3
v_gene: TRBV12-3/TRBV12-4
abundance: many
d_gene: TRBD1

CDR3aa: CASSLEVGIYNEQFF
CDR3nt: TGCGCCAGCAGCTTGGAGGTAGGGATCTACAATGAGCAGTTCTTC
j_gene: TRBJ2-1
v_gene: TRBV5-1
abundance: many
d_gene: -

CDR3aa: CASSPGHNQETQYF
CDR3nt: TGTGCCAGCAGCCCGGGACACAACCAAGAGACCCAGTACTTC
j_gene: TRBJ2-5
v_gene: TRBV7-6
abundance: few
d_gene: -

CDR3aa: CAIKGGNGANVLTF
CDR3nt: TGTGCCATCAAAGGGGGGAACGGGGCCAACGTCCTGACTTTC
j_gene: TRBJ2-6
v_gene: TRBV12-3/TRBV12-4
abundance: -
d_gene: -

CDR3aa: CASSPGRLGSPLHF
CDR3nt: TGTGCCAGCAGCCCTGGACGCCTAGGGTCACCCCTCCACTTT
j_gene: TRBJ1-6
v_gene: TRBV6-1
abundance: many
d_gene: -

CDR3aa: CASSAGQLMNTEAFF
CDR3nt: TGTGCCAGCAGTGCGGGACAGCTCATGAACACTGAAGCTTTCTTT
j_gene: TRBJ1-1
v_gene: TRBV12-3/TRBV12-4
abundance: many
d_gene: TRBD1

CDR3aa: CASSGGTGGSHSSYEQYF
CDR3nt: TGCGCCAGCAGCGGAGGGACAGGGGGGTCCCATAGCTCCTACGAGCAGTACTTC
j_gene: TRBJ2-7
v_gene: TRBV5-1
abundance: many
d_gene: TRBD1

CDR3aa: CSDPGTGANYGYTF
CDR3nt: TGCAGCGATCCAGGGACAGGGGCCAACTATGGCTACACCTTC
j_gene: TRBJ1-2
v_gene: TRBV29-1
abundance: few
d_gene: TRBD1

CDR3aa: CASSQSGDRVYEQYF
CDR3nt: TGCGCCAGCAGTCAATCAGGGGACAGGGTCTACGAGCAGTACTTC
j_gene: TRBJ2-7
v_gene: TRBV23-1
abundance: few
d_gene: TRBD1

CDR3aa: CASSLEGQTPLYGYTF
CDR3nt: TGTGCCAGCAGTTTAGAGGGACAGACTCCCCTCTATGGCTACACCTTC
j_gene: TRBJ1-2
v_gene: TRBV12-3/TRBV12-4
abundance: many
d_gene: TRBD1

CDR3aa: CASSPQGTGIYEQYF
CDR3nt: TGCGCCAGCAGCCCGCAGGGGACAGGGATTTACGAGCAGTACTTC
j_gene: TRBJ2-7
v_gene: TRBV5-1
abundance: -
d_gene: TRBD1

CDR3aa: CASSAYPWGNYGYTF
CDR3nt: TGTGCCAGCAGCGCCTACCCGTGGGGTAACTATGGCTACACCTTC
j_gene: TRBJ1-2
v_gene: TRBV9
abundance: many
d_gene: -

CDR3aa: CAITPGGTTGELFF
CDR3nt: TGTGCCATCACTCCCGGGGGGACCACCGGGGAGCTGTTTTTT
j_gene: TRBJ2-2
v_gene: TRBV10-3
abundance: -
d_gene: TRBD2

CDR3aa: CSARGGGNNQPQHF
CDR3nt: TGCAGTGCTAGAGGGGGAGGAAACAATCAGCCCCAGCATTTT
j_gene: TRBJ1-5
v_gene: TRBV20-1
abundance: few
d_gene: -

CDR3aa: CATSLRGIRDEQYF
CDR3nt: TGTGCCACCAGCTTGCGGGGGATCAGGGACGAGCAGTACTTC
j_gene: TRBJ2-7
v_gene: TRBV15
abundance: few
d_gene: TRBD2

CDR3aa: CATSPGMGTYNEQFF
CDR3nt: TGTGCCACCAGTCCAGGGATGGGTACCTACAATGAGCAGTTCTTC
j_gene: TRBJ2-1
v_gene: TRBV24-1
abundance: many
d_gene: -

CDR3aa: CSVGGQLLRTEAFF
CDR3nt: TGCAGCGTTGGGGGACAACTCCTCCGCACTGAAGCTTTCTTT
j_gene: TRBJ1-1
v_gene: TRBV29-1
abundance: -
d_gene: -